This paragraph covers one T cell receptor beta chain sequence. The specificity of this receptor is unknown. It has no much larger one-base neighbor in the sample; base qualities were not kept. Deep-level sequencing was performed on ex vivo total memory CD4+ samples, with a detection sensitivity of one cell in 200,000. The QIAamp DNA Micro Kit was used to extract genomic DNA from cell pellets, and spectrophotometry was used to check the quantity and purity of the genomic DNA. The immunoSEQ multiplex PCR assay was used to amplify TCR Vbeta CDR3 regions. The amplicons were sequenced on the Illumina HiSeq platform. Retrieved sequences were 87 nucleotides long and contained the CDR3 region. On the study's bioinformatics: A unique productive TCR Vbeta nucleotide sequence was defined as a clonotype and was quantified by productive template frequency from ImmunoSEQ Analyzer V3.0. A threshold set at the top 5th percentile of each frequency-ranked repertoire was used to define expanded clonotypes. Repertoire overlap was computed as Chao-Jaccard with the R package fossil and visualized by nonmetric multidimensional scaling with the R package MASS. TCRdb's version of the immuneACCESS table is confined to in-frame rearrangements and falls short of the full clone set. An unresolved V gene accounts for under half of the shortfall where checked; the remainder is of unknown origin. For V, J and clone size, that table is used; D and trimming come from the DNA. The sample table contains about 29,000 clones; only one count was recorded for roughly 80% of them. The ten largest clones take up approximately 0.9% of the sample.

These data originate in a study of human CD4 T cells and Enterobacteriaceae (dated by TCRdb to about 2020). The junction shows trimming of 6 bases on V and 8 bases on J, and the gene matches do not reach 10 bases of it. As encoded in the germline V gene, CDR1 is MDHEN while CDR2 is SYDVKM. Including the terminal cysteine and phenylalanine, the CDR3 comprises 15 residues. CDR3 DNA is the only sequence kept; it has 45 bases, read in frame from the first base. Memory CD4+ T cells, defined as all CD4+ cells other than CD45RA+CCR7+CD95- naive cells, were FACS-sorted on a FACSAria III to a purity of over 95%. Blood from healthy donors was obtained from blood donation centers in Switzerland. Total CD4+ T cells and monocytes were enriched by positive selection with CD4 and CD14 magnetic microbeads. CD8+, CD14+, CD16+, CD56+, CD19+ and CD25-bright cells were excluded prior to sorting. In a couple of blood donors, total memory CD4+ T cells were sequenced directly ex vivo to assess in vivo expansion of bacteria-reactive clonotypes. Ficoll-Paque Plus was used to isolate peripheral blood mononuclear cells from donor blood.

Results the study describes overall, beyond this receptor: The reactivity of ex vivo clonotypes was inferred solely by matching the nucleotide sequences of those clonotypes to CFSE-low cultures from the same donors. Compared with specific clonotypes, broadly cross-reactive clonotypes seemed more expanded ex vivo, with 11 of 19 and about 60% of the roughly 35 falling in the top 5%.

The chain is assembled from TRBV28 and TRBJ1-4; 9 nucleotides in the junction match TRBD1. The receptor was isolated from a human donor in good health. Material for sequencing was memory CD4+ T cells from blood. What this sample's cell subset or site label stands for: total memory CD4 T cells sorted directly ex vivo, unstimulated. The sequence in DNA is TGTGCCAGCAGCACAGGGGGCGCCAGTGGAGAAAAACTGTTTTTT. It translates as CASSTGGASGEKLFF. Here the CDR3 is joined to the reference TRBV28 and TRBJ1-4 genes, and the full variable domain is: DVKVTQSSRYLVKRTGEKVFLECVQDMDHENMFWYRQDPGLGLRLIYFSYDVKMKEKGDIPEGYSVSREKKERFSLILESASTNQTSMYLCASSTGGASGEKLFFGSGTQLSVL.